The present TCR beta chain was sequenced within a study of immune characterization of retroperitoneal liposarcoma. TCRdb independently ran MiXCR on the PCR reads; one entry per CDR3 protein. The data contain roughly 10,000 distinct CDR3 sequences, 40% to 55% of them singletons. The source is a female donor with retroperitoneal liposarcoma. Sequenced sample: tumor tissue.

DNA of the CDR3: TGTGCCAGCAGCCCCTCATCTGAGCAGTTCTTC. Its protein product is CASSPSSEQFF. This rearrangement joins TRBV6-6 to TRBJ2-1; D is undetermined. V shed 6 bases and J shed 9 bases, with 9 bases lying between them. The germline V gene has CDR1 MNHNY and CDR2 SVGAGI (reference sequence). The CDR3 has 11 residues.